The 5 T cell receptor beta chains presented below share a single source sample, sequenced in a study of T cell responses to AZD1222 COVID-19 vaccine. Only in-frame clones appear in the TCRdb table, and some are missing; sequencing was by immunoSEQ multiplex PCR. The sample shows some 170,000 clones, approximately 91% of them seen only once. The sequenced sample was peripheral blood, obtained 28 days after the second AZD1222 dose. These receptors came from an adult who received the AZD1222 COVID-19 vaccine.

The V and J genes are TRBV6-5 and TRBJ2-5, with 10 positions matching TRBD1. The CDR3 consists of 16 residues. Germline V gene lookup returns CDR1 MNHEY and CDR2 SVGAGI. J was trimmed by 3 bases and V by 4 bases; bases with no gene match: 8. The CDR3 protein is CASSFKTGGLKETQYF. The CDR3 DNA follows: TGTGCCAGCAGTTTTAAGACAGGGGGCTTGAAAGAGACCCAGTACTTC.

The chain links TRBV18 to TRBJ1-1; D not resolved. This CDR3 has 15 residues. Germline V CDR1 and CDR2: KGHSH, LQKENI. Trimming took 4 bases from V and 1 from J, leaving 13 bases between them. DNA of the CDR3: TGTGCCAGCTCACTAGTGTTACAGACGAACACTGAAGCTTTCTTT. It codes for CASSLVLQTNTEAFF.

The chain has TRBV6-5 and TRBJ2-7; 10 positions agree with TRBD1. The V gene's germline CDR1 is MNHEY and CDR2 SVGAGI. Trimming cost V 2 bases and J 6 bases; bases outside gene matches: 7. CDR3 size: 15 residues. The DNA for the CDR3 is TGTGCCAGCAGTTACCTTACGCGGACAGGGGGCGAGCAGTACTTC. Translated: CASSYLTRTGGEQYF.

The chain employs TRBV12-2 and TRBJ1-1; TRBD1, the table's D call, lacks a check against the DNA. TRBV12-2 is a documented pseudogene. This CDR3 region has 16 residues. The CDR3 bases are TGTGCAAGTCGCTCCCTGGGTACTGGGGCATTCACTGAAGCTTTCTTT. This encodes CASRSLGTGAFTEAFF.

This clone was observed once. The chain uses TRBV5-4 and TRBJ2-3, with no clear D. Trimming removed 2 bases from V and 0 bases from J, with 7 bases in between. The length of the CDR3 is 14 residues. Germline V gene data show CDR1 as SGHNT and CDR2 as YYREEE (reference sequence). CDR3 bases: TGTGCCAGCAGCTTCAAAGACAGCACAGATACGCAGTATTTT. It encodes CASSFKDSTDTQYF. The full variable domain, its missing parts supplied by reference TRBV5-4 and TRBJ2-3, is ETGVTQSPTHLIKTRGQQVTLRCSSQSGHNTVSWYQQALGQGPQFIFQYYREEENGRGNFPPRFSGLQFPNYSSELNVNALELDDSALYLCASSFKDSTDTQYFGPGTRLTVL.